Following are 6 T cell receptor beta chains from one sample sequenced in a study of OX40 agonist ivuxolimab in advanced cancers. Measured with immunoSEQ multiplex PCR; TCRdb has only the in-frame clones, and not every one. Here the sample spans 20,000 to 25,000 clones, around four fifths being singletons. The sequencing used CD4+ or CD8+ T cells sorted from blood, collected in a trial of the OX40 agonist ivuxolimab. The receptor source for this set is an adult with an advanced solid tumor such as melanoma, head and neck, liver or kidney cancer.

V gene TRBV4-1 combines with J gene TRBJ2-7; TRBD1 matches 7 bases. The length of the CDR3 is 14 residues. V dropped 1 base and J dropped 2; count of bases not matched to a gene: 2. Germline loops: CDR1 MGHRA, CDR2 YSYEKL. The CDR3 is CASSQGGQTYEQYF. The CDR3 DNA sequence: TGCGCCAGCAGCCAAGGGGGACAGACCTACGAGCAGTACTTC.

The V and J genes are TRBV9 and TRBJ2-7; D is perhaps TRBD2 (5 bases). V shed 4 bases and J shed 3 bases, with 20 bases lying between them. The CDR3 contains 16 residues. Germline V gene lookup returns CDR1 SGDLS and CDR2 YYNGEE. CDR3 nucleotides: TGTGCCAGCAGCTCCCCCCTCGGAACAGAGGGCTACGAGCAGTACTTC. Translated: CASSSPLGTEGYEQYF.

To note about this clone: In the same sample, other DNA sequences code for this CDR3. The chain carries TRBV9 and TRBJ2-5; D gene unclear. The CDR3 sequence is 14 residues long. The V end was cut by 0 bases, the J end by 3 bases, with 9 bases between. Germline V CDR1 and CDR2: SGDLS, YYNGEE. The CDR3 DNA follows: TGTGCCAGCAGCGTAGCTGGACGGGAAGAGACCCAGTACTTC. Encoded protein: CASSVAGREETQYF.

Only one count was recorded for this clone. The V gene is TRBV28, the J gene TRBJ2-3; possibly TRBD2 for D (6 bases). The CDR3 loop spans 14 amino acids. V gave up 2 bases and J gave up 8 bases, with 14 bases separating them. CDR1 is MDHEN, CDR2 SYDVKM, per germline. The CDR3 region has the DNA TGTGCCAGCAGTTTAGGAGGGCAAGAGTCTACGCAGTATTTT. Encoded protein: CASSLGGQESTQYF.

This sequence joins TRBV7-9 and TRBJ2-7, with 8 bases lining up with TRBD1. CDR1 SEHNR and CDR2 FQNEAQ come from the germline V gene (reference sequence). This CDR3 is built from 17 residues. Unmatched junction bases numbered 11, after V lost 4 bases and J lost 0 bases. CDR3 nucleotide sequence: TGTGCCAGCAGCTCCGTCAATCAGGGGGCCTCCTCCTACGAGCAGTACTTC. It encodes CASSSVNQGASSYEQYF. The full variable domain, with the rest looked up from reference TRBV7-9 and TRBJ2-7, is DTGVSQNPRHKITKRGQNVTFRCDPISEHNRLYWYRQTLGQGPEFLTYFQNEAQLEKSRLLSDRFSAERPKGSFSTLEIQRTEQGDSAMYLCASSSVNQGASSYEQYFGPGTRLTVT.

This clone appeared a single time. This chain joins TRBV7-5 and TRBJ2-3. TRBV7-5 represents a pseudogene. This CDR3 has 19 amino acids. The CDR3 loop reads CASSWKAGTPRSETDTQYF. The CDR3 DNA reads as TGTGCCAGCAGCTGGAAAGCTGGGACGCCGAGATCAGAAACAGATACGCAGTATTTT.